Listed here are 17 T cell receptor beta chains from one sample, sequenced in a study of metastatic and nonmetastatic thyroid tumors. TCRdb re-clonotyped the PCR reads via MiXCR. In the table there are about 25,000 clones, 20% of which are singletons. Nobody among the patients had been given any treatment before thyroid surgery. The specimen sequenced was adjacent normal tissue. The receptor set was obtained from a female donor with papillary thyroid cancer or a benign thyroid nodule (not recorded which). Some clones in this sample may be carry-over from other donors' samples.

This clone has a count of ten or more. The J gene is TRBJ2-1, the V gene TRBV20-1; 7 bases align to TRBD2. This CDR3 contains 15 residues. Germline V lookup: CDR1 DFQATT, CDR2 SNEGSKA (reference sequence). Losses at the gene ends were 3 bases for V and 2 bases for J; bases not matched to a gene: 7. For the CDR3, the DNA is TGCAGTGCTAGGATCGCTAGCGGACCCTACAATGAGCAGTTCTTC. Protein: CSARIASGPYNEQFF.

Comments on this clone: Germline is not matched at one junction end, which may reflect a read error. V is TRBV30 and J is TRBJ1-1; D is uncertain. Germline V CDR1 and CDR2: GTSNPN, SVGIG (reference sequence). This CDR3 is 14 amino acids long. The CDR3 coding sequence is TGTACCTGGAGTGTAGCCCTAGGTGGCGATAATGATTTCTTT. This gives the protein CTWSVALGGDNDFF.

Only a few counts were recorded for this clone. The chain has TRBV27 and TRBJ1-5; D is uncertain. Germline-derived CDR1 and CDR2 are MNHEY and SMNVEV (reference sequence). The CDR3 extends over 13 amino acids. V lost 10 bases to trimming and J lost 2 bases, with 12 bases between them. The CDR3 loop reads CATRGFGNQPQHF. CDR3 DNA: TGTGCCACCAGAGGGTTCGGCAATCAGCCCCAGCATTTT.

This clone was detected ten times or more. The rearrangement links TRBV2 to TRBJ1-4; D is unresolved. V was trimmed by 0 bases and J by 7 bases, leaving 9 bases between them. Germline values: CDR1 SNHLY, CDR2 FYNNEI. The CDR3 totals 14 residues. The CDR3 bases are TGTGCCAGCAGTGAAGCTGGGCATGGTGAAAAACTGTTTTTT. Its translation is CASSEAGHGEKLFF. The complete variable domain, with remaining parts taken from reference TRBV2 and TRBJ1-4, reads EPEVTQTPSHQVTQMGQEVILRCVPISNHLYFYWYRQILGQKVEFLVSFYNNEISEKSEIFDDQFSVERPDGSNFTLKIRSTKLEDSAMYFCASSEAGHGEKLFFGSGTQLSVL.

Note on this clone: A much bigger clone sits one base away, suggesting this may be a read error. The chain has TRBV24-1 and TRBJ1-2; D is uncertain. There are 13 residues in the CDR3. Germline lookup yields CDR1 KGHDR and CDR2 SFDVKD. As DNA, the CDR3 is TGTTCCACCAGGCCGCCTGCGGACTATGGCTACACCTTC. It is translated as CSTRPPADYGYTF.

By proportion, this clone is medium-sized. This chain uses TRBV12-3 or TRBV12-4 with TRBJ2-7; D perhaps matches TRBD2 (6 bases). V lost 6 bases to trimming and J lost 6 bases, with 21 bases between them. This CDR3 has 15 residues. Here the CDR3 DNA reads TGTGCCAGCAGCCCCGGGACTCACCACGGGGGCGAGCAGTACTTC. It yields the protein CASSPGTHHGGEQYF.

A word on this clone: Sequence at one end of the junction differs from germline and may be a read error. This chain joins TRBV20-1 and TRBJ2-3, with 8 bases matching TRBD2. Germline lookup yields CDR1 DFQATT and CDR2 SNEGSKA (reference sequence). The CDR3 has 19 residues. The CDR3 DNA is TGCAGTGCTAGAGATCTTTTTTTGGTATCGGGAGGGTTCACAGTTACGCAGTATTTT. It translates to CSARDLFLVSGGFTVTQYF.

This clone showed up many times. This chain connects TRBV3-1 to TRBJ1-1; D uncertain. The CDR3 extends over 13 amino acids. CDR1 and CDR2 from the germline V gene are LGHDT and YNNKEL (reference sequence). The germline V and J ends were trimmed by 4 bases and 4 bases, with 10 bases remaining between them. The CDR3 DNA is TGTGCCAGCAGCCCCCTGCGGGCCACTGAAGCTTTCTTT. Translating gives CASSPLRATEAFF. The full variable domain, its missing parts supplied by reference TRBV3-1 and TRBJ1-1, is DTAVSQTPKYLVTQMGNDKSIKCEQNLGHDTMYWYKQDSKKFLKIMFSYNNKELIINETVPNRFSPKSPDKAHLNLHINSLELGDSAVYFCASSPLRATEAFFGQGTRLTVV.

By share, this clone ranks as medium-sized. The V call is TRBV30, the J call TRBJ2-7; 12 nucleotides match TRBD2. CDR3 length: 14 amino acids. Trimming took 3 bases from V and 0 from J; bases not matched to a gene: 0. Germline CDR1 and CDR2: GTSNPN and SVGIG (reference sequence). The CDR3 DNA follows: TGTGCCTGGAGACTAGCGGGAGGCTCCTACGAGCAGTACTTC. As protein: CAWRLAGGSYEQYF. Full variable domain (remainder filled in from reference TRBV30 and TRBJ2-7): SQTIHQWPATLVQPVGSPLSLECTVEGTSNPNLYWYRQAAGRGLQLLFYSVGIGQISSEVPQNLSASRPQDRQFILSSKKLLLSDSGFYLCAWRLAGGSYEQYFGPGTRLTVT.

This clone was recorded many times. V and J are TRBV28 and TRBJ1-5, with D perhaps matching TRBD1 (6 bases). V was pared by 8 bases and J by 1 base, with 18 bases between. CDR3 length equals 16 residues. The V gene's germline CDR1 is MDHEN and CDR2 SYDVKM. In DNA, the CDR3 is TGTGCCAGCCTCGTCCAGGGGCTGGGGAGCAATCAGCCCCAGCATTTT. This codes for CASLVQGLGSNQPQHF.

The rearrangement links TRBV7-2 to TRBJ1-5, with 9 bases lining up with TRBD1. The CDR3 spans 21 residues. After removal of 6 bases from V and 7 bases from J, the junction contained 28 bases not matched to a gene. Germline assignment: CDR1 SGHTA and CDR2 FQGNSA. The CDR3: CASSPGPDGTGFARTLQPQHF. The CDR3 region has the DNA TGTGCCAGCAGTCCTGGGCCCGACGGGACAGGGTTCGCCCGTACGTTACAGCCCCAGCATTTT.

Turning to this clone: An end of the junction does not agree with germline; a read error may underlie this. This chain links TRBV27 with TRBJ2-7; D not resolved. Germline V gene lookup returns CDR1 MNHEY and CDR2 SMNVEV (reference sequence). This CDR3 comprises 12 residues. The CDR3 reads CASRSSSHEQYF. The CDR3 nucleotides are TGTGCCAGCAGATCATCCTCCCACGAGCAGTACTTC.

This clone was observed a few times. The CDR3 spells CASTNQVQGEKLFF. CDR3 coding DNA: TGTGCCAGCACAAACCAGGTACAGGGGGAAAAACTGTTTTTT. This sequence joins TRBV6-2 or TRBV6-3 and TRBJ1-4, with 7 bases that match TRBD1. Germline V gives CDR1 MNHEY, CDR2 SVGEGT. Trimming removed 7 bases from V and 8 bases from J; junction bases left unmatched: 10. CDR3 length: 14 residues.

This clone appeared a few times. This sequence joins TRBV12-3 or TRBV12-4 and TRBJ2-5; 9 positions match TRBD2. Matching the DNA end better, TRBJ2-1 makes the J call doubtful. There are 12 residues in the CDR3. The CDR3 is CASRGLAIEQFF. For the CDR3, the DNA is TGTGCCAGCAGAGGACTAGCGATCGAGCAGTTCTTC.

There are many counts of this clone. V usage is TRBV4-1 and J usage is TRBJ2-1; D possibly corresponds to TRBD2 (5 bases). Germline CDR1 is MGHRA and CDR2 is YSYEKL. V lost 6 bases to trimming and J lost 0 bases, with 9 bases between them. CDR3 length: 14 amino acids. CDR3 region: CASSGLNSYNEQFF. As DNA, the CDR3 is TGCGCCAGCAGTGGACTCAACTCCTACAATGAGCAGTTCTTC.

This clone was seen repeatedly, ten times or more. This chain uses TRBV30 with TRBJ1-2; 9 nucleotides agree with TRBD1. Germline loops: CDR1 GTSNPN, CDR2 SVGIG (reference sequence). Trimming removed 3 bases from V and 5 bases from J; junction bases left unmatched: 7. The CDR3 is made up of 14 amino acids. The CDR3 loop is CAWRPTGGGYGYTF. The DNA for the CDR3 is TGTGCCTGGAGACCGACAGGGGGAGGGTATGGCTACACCTTC.

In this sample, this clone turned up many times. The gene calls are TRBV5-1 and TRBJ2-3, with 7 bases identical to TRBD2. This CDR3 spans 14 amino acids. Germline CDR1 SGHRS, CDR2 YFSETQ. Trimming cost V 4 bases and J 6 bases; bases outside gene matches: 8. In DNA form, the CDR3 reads TGCGCCAGCAGCCGGAGGGCGGGAGTGGATACGCAGTATTTT. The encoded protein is CASSRRAGVDTQYF.